Below, one T cell receptor beta chain is given with its context. Its antigen is not identified. This sample stems from a study of cytomegalovirus exposure and HLA in healthy donors. Whole-study findings and limits: A later analysis found common viral pathogens apparently linked to several of the most significant clusters. Later analysis revealed greater clonal expansion in HLA-associated TCR beta chains than in equally common others. A later analysis linked a missense variant in DCLRE1C to the trimming of TCR beta V and J genes.

Vbeta (60) and Jbeta (13) primers were used in the PCR. Method: immunoSEQ multiplex PCR; TCRdb's copy keeps in-frame clones and lacks some. This table holds roughly 100,000 clones, around 70% found once. The CDR3 has 14 amino acids. V trimming: 3 bases; J trimming: 2 bases; junction bases outside the gene matches: 4. From germline, CDR1 is SGHRS and CDR2 YFSETQ. The sequencing sample was made of PBMCs. V usage is TRBV5-1 and J usage is TRBJ1-2; 7 bases fit TRBD1. This receptor was taken from a man aged 35 to 55 in good health and CMV-seropositive. The CDR3 reads CASSWDSTNYGYTF. The CDR3 DNA is TGCGCCAGCAGCTGGGACAGTACCAACTATGGCTACACCTTC.